The rows below give T cell receptor beta chains drawn from one sample of a study of tumor-infiltrating lymphocytes in localized non-small cell lung cancer. The table came from immunoSEQ multiplex PCR; TCRdb's copy has only in-frame clones and leaves some out. The sample yields approximately 1,500 clones, 85% seen once. Sequences were obtained from lung tumor tissue. All receptors derive from a human donor with non-small cell lung cancer. The conserved cysteine and the conserved F or W are not part of the CDR3 here. D genes are given only for firm matches. Rows give clone size only sometimes, using once, few, many, or a class for an expanded clone.

.	TRBV30	TRBJ2-1	TRBD2	AWNWEGSNEQF
.	TRBV11-3	TRBJ1-2	.	ASSLGGANYGYT
.	TRBV29-1	TRBJ2-5	.	SVGPDIQETQY
.	TRBV27	TRBJ2-7	TRBD1	ASSPVDREFYEQY
.	TRBV9	TRBJ1-2	TRBD1	ASSVDQGAHYGYT
.	TRBV7-3	TRBJ2-3	TRBD2	ASSLAGGSTDTQY
.	TRBV7-8	TRBJ2-5	.	ASSFSKETQY
.	TRBV5-6	.	.	ASSLEEGAGYEQY
.	TRBV10-3	TRBJ1-2	TRBD1	AISEFPGQSYT
.	TRBV4-1	TRBJ1-2	TRBD1	ASSHPSGRGLGYGYT
.	TRBV7-9	TRBJ2-2	TRBD2	ASRREGMNTGELF
.	TRBV11-3	TRBJ1-3	.	ASSLRPPGQDGNTIY
.	TRBV5-4	TRBJ2-5	.	ASSRPGQSQN
.	TRBV4-1	TRBJ1-5	.	ASSQEEGLGLLGDQPQH
once	TRBV30	TRBJ1-5	.	AWSRRGTNQPQH
few	TRBV2	TRBJ2-2	TRBD1	ASEGPGTENTGELF
few	TRBV2	TRBJ1-5	.	ASSGGGLSNQPQH
.	TRBV30	TRBJ1-4	.	AWSVGLGNEKLL
.	TRBV9	.	.	ASSRDSGYEQY
.	TRBV5-4	TRBJ2-3	TRBD2	ASSTGTSGGTDTQY
.	TRBV6-1	TRBJ1-5	TRBD1	ASSDSTGTGNQPQH
.	TRBV5-1	TRBJ1-2	TRBD1	ASSWGTGGGYGYT
.	TRBV13	TRBJ1-2	.	ASSLGPGTSYGYT
.	TRBV29-1	TRBJ2-7	TRBD2	SVDSGELYEQY
.	TRBV2	TRBJ2-1	TRBD2	ASSETSGSNERF
.	TRBV18	TRBJ2-7	.	ASSPNSRYEQY
.	TRBV6-5	TRBJ1-4	.	ASSYTGHEGEKLF
.	TRBV10-2	TRBJ2-1	.	ASGRSDYNEQF
.	TRBV30	TRBJ1-5	.	AWGTGSRQPQH
.	TRBV4-1	TRBJ1-1	.	ASSQDEDTEAF
.	TRBV2	TRBJ1-2	.	ASSDLPGNYGYT
once	TRBV7-2	TRBJ1-5	.	ASSLVGQPQH
.	TRBV30	TRBJ2-5	.	AFDRGIGETQY
.	TRBV7-6	TRBJ2-3	TRBD2	ASRSLGGGGTDTQY
.	TRBV7-9	TRBJ1-1	.	ASSPVEGVTEAF
once	TRBV2	TRBJ1-2	.	AEEWNYGYT
.	TRBV7-9	TRBJ2-2	TRBD2	ASSFSGLAVHTGELF
.	TRBV29-1	TRBJ2-7	.	SVEDGKTTYEQY
once	TRBV30	TRBJ2-1	.	AWTSRREQF
.	TRBV7-2	TRBJ2-7	TRBD1	ASDPWTGAGEQY
.	TRBV30	TRBJ2-3	.	AWSVSIAWGDTQY
.	TRBV28	TRBJ1-5	.	ASSRGVSNQPQH
.	TRBV15	TRBJ1-5	.	ATSGEGGTGTIEPQH
.	TRBV10-3	TRBJ2-3	TRBD2	AISDTPRGVPRDTQY
.	TRBV2	TRBJ2-5	TRBD2	ASSMKRGGHQETQY
.	TRBV20-1	TRBJ1-2	TRBD1	SADRGYYT
.	TRBV2	TRBJ2-3	.	ASMNSLSDTQY